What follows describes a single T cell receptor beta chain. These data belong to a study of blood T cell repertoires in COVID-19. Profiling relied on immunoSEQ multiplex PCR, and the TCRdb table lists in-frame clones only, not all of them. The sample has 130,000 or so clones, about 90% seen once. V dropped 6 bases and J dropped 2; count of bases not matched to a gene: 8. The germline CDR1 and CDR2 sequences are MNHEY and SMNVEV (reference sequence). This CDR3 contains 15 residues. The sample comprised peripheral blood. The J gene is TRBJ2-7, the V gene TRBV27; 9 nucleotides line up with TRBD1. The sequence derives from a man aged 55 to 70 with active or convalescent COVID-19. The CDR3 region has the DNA TGTGCCAGCAGATCCTCCGGGACAGGGACCTACGAGCAGTACTTC. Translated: CASRSSGTGTYEQYF.